Listed here is a single T cell receptor (beta chain). Its cognate antigen is unknown. The PCR used 60 Vbeta and 13 Jbeta primers. Libraries were prepared by immunoSEQ multiplex PCR; TCRdb keeps only in-frame clonotypes and omits some of them. The sample consists of 100,000 or so clones, roughly 72% of them appearing once. Unrecorded immune exposure was likely among donors, who were nominally healthy when sampled. This record belongs to a study of cytomegalovirus exposure and HLA in healthy donors. With 6 bases removed from V and 0 bases from J, the gap between germline ends came to 12 bases. The CDR3 is 16 residues long. In germline, CDR1 is ENHRY, CDR2 SYGVKD. Broader study findings: In a later analysis, HLA-associated TCR beta chains were more clonally expanded than equally common others.

Sequencing input: PBMCs. This TCR derives from a man aged 30 to 39 in good health and CMV-seropositive. The V and J genes are TRBV10-3 and TRBJ2-6; possibly TRBD2 for D (7 bases). The CDR3 protein is CAIRGGAYSGANVLTF. As DNA, the CDR3 is TGTGCCATCAGAGGGGGGGCCTACTCTGGGGCCAACGTCCTGACTTTC.